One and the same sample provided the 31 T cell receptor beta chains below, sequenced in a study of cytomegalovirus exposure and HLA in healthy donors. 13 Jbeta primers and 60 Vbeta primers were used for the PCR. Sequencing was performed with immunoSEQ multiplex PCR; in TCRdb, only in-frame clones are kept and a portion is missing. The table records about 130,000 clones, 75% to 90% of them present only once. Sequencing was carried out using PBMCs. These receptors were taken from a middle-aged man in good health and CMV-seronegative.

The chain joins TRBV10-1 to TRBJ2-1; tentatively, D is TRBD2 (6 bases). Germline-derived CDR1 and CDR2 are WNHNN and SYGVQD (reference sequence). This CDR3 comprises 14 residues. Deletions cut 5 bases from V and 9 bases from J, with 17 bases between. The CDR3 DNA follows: TGCGCCAGCAGTCCGACTAGGAATGTGTCTGAGCAGTTCTTC. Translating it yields CASSPTRNVSEQFF.

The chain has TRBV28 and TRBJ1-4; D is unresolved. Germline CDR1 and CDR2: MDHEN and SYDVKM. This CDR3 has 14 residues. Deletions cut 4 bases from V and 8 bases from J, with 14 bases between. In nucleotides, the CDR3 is TGTGCCAGCAGTTCCCCCCCCATGCGGGAAAAACTGTTTTTT. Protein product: CASSSPPMREKLFF. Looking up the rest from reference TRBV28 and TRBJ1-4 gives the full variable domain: DVKVTQSSRYLVKRTGEKVFLECVQDMDHENMFWYRQDPGLGLRLIYFSYDVKMKEKGDIPEGYSVSREKKERFSLILESASTNQTSMYLCASSSPPMREKLFFGSGTQLSVL.

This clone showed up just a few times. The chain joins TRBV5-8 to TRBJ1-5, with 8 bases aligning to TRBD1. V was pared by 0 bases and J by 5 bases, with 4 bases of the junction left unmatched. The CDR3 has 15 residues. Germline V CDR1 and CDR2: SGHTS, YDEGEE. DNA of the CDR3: TGTGCCAGCAGCTTGGGCCAGGGGGCATATCAGCCCCAGCATTTT. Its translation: CASSLGQGAYQPQHF.

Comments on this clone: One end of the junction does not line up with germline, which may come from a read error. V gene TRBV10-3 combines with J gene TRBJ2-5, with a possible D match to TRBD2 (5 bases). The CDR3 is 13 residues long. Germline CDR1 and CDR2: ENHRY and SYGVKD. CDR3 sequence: CAISEDVWEIQYF. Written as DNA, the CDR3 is TGTGCCATCAGTGAGGACGTTTGGGAGATCCAGTACTTC.

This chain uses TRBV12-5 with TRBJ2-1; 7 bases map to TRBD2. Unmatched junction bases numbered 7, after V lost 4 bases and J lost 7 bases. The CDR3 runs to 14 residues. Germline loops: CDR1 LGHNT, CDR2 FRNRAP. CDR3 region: CASGYLGGGNEQFF. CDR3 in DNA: TGTGCTAGTGGTTATCTCGGCGGGGGTAATGAGCAGTTCTTC. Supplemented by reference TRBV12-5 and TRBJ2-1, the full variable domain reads DARVTQTPRHKVTEMGQEVTMRCQPILGHNTVFWYRQTMMQGLELLAYFRNRAPLDDSGMPKDRFSAEMPDATLATLKIQPSEPRDSAVYFCASGYLGGGNEQFFGPGTRLTVL.

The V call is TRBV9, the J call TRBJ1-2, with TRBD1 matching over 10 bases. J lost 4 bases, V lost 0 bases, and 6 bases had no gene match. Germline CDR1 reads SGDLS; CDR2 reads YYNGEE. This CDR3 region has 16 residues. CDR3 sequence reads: CASSVGGTGAPYGYTF. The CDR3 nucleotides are TGTGCCAGCAGCGTAGGGGGGACAGGGGCCCCCTATGGCTACACCTTC. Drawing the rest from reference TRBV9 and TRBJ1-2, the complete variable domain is DSGVTQTPKHLITATGQRVTLRCSPRSGDLSVYWYQQSLDQGLQFLIQYYNGEERAKGNILERFSAQQFPDLHSELNLSSLELGDSALYFCASSVGGTGAPYGYTFGSGTRLTVV.

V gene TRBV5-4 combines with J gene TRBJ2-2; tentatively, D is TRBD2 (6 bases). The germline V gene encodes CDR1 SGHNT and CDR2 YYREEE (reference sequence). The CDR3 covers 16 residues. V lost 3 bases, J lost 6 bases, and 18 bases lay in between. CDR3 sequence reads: CASSSPSSGVAGELFF. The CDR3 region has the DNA TGTGCCAGCAGCTCACCCTCCTCGGGAGTTGCCGGGGAGCTGTTTTTT. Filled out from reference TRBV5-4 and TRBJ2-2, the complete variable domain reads ETGVTQSPTHLIKTRGQQVTLRCSSQSGHNTVSWYQQALGQGPQFIFQYYREEENGRGNFPPRFSGLQFPNYSSELNVNALELDDSALYLCASSSPSSGVAGELFFGEGSRLTVL.

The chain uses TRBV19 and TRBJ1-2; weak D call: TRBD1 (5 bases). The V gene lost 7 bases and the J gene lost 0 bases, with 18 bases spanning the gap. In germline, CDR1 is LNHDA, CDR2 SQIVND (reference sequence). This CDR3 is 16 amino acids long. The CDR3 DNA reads TGTGCCAGTATTCCTGCAGACCTGACAGCTAACTATGGCTACACCTTC. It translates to CASIPADLTANYGYTF.

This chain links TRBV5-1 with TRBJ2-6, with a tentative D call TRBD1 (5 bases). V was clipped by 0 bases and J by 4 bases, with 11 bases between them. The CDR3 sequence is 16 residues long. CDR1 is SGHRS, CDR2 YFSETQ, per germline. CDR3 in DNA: TGCGCCAGCAGCTTGGAGGACAAGGCCGGGGCCAACGTCCTGACTTTC. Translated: CASSLEDKAGANVLTF.

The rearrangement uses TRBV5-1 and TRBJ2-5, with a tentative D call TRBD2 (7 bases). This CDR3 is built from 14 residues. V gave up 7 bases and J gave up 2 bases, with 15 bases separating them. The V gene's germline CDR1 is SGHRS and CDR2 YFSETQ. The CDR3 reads CASGAGAIQETQYF. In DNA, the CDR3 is TGCGCCAGCGGGGCGGGGGCCATACAAGAGACCCAGTACTTC.

The DNA of the CDR3 is TGTGCCAGCACTGGGACACGCTCCAGCTCCTACGAGCAGTACTTC. Encoded protein: CASTGTRSSSYEQYF. The chain uses TRBV6-1 and TRBJ2-7, with D possibly being TRBD1 (6 bases). This CDR3 comprises 15 residues. In germline, CDR1 is MNHNS, CDR2 SASEGT. With 7 bases removed from V and 0 bases from J, the gap between germline ends came to 16 bases.

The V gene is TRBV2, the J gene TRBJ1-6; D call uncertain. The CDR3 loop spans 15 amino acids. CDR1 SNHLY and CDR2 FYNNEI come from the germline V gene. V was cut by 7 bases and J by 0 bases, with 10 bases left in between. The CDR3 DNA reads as TGTGCCAGCAAGCTAGGGAGCTCCTATAATTCACCCCTCCACTTT. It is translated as CASKLGSSYNSPLHF.

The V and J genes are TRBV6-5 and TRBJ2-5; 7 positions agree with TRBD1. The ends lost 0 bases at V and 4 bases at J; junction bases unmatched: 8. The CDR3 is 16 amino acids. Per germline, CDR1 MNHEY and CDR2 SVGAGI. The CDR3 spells CASSYSARGTLETQYF. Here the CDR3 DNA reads TGTGCCAGCAGTTACTCGGCCAGGGGGACGTTAGAGACCCAGTACTTC.

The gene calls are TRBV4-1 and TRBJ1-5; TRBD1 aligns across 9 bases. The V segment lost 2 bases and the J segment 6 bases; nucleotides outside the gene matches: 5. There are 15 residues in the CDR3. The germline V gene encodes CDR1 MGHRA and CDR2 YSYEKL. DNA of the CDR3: TGCGCCAGCAGCCAACTTCCGGACAGGGGTCAGCCCCAGCATTTT. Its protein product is CASSQLPDRGQPQHF.

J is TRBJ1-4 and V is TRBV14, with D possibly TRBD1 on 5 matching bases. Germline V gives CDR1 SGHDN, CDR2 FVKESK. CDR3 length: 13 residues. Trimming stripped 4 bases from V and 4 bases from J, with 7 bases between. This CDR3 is CASSLQGNEKLFF. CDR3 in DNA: TGTGCCAGCAGCCTTCAGGGTAATGAAAAACTGTTTTTT.

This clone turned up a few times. The CDR3 region has the DNA TGTGCCAGCAGCTTAGATGTACAAGGGGTTGCCTACGAGCAGTACTTC. It is translated as CASSLDVQGVAYEQYF. The gene calls are TRBV11-2 and TRBJ2-7; D is possibly TRBD1 (5 bases). This CDR3 region has 16 residues. The germline CDR1 and CDR2 sequences are SGHAT and FQNNGV. Deletions cut 0 bases from V and 2 bases from J, with 14 bases between.

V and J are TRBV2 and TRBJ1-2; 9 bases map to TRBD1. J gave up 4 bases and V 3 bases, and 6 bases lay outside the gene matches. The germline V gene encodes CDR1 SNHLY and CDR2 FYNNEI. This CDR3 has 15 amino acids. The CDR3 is CASSDQGQGGYGYTF. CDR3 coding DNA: TGTGCCAGCAGTGATCAGGGACAGGGCGGCTATGGCTACACCTTC.

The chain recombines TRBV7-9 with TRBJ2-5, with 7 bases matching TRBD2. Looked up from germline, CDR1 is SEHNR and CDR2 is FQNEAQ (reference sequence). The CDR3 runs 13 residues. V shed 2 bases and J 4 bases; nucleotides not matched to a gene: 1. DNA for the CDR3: TGTGCCAGCAGCTTATTAGCGGGAGAGACCCAGTACTTC. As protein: CASSLLAGETQYF.

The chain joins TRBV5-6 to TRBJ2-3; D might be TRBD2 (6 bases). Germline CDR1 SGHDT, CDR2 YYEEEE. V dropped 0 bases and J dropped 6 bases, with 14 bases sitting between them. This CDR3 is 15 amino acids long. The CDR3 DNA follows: TGTGCCAGCAGCTTGGCCGCGGGGCAGGTGGATACGCAGTATTTT. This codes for CASSLAAGQVDTQYF.

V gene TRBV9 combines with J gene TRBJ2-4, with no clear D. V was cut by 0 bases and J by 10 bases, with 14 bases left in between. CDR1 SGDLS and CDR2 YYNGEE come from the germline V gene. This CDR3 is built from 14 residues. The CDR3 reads CASSVEYGSLIQYF. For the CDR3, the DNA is TGTGCCAGCAGCGTAGAGTATGGCTCCCTTATTCAGTACTTC.

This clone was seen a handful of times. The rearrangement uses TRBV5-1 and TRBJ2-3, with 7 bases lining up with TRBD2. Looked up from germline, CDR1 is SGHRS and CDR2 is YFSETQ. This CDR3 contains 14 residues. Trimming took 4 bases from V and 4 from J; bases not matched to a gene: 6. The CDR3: CASSLAGVPDTQYF. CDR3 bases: TGCGCCAGCAGCCTGGCGGGGGTCCCAGATACGCAGTATTTT.

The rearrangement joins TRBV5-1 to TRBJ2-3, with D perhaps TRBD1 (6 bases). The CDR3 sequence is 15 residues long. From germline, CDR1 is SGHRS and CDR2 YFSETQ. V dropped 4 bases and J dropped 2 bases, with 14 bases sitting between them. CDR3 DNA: TGCGCCAGCAGCCTCGGGACACCCGACACAGATACGCAGTATTTT. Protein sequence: CASSLGTPDTDTQYF.

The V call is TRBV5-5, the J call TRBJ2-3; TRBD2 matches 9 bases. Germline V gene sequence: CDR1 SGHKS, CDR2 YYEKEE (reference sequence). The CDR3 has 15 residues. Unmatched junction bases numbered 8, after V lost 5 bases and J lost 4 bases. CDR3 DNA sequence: TGTGCCAGCAGGACACTAGCGGGTGTCGCAGATACGCAGTATTTT. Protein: CASRTLAGVADTQYF. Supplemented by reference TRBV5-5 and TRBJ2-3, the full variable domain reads DAGVTQSPTHLIKTRGQQVTLRCSPISGHKSVSWYQQVLGQGPQFIFQYYEKEERGRGNFPDRFSARQFPNYSSELNVNALLLGDSALYLCASRTLAGVADTQYFGPGTRLTVL.

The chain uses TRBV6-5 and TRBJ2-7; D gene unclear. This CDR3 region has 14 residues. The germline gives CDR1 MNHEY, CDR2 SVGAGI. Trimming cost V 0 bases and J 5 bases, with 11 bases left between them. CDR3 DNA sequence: TGTGCCAGCAGTTACTCGAGACGCGAGGACGAGCAGTACTTC. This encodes CASSYSRREDEQYF.

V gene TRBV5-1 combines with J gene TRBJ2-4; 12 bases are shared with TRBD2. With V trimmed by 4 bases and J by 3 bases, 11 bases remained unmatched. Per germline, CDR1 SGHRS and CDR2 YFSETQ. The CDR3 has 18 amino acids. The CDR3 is CASSPRLAGVAFKNIQYF. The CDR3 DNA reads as TGCGCCAGCAGCCCTCGACTAGCGGGAGTGGCGTTCAAAAACATTCAGTACTTC.

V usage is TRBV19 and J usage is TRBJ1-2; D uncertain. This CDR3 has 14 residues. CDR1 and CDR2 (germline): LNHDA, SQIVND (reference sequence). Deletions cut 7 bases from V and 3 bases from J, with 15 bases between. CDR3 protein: CASTSELSDYGYTF. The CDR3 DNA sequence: TGTGCCAGTACCTCAGAACTATCGGACTATGGCTACACCTTC.

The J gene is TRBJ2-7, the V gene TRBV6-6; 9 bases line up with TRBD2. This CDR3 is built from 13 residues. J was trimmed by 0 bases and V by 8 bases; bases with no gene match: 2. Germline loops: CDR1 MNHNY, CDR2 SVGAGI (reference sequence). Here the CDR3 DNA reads TGTGCCAGCGTAGCGGGGGACTCCTACGAGCAGTACTTC. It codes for CASVAGDSYEQYF.

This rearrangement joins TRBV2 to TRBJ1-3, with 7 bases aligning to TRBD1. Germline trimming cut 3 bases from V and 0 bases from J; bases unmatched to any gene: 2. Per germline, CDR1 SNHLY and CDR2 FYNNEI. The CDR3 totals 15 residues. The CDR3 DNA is TGTGCCAGCAGTGAGGGACAGTCCTCTGGAAACACCATATATTTT. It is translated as CASSEGQSSGNTIYF.

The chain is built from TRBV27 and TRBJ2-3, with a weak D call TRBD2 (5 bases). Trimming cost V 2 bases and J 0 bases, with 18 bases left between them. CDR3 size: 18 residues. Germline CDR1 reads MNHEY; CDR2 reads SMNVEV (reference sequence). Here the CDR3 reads CASSLKDPRASSTDTQYF. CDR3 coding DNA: TGTGCCAGCAGTTTAAAGGATCCGCGGGCGTCTAGCACAGATACGCAGTATTTT.

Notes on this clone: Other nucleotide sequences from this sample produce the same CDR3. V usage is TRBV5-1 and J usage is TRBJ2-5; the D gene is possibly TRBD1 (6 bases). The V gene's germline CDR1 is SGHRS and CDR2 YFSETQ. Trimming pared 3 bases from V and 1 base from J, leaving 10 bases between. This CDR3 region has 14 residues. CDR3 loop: CASSSGHTQETQYF. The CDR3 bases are TGCGCCAGCAGCTCGGGACACACCCAAGAGACCCAGTACTTC. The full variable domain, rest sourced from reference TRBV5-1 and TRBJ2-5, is KAGVTQTPRYLIKTRGQQVTLSCSPISGHRSVSWYQQTPGQGLQFLFEYFSETQRNKGNFPGRFSGRQFSNSRSEMNVSTLELGDSALYLCASSSGHTQETQYFGPGTRLLVL.

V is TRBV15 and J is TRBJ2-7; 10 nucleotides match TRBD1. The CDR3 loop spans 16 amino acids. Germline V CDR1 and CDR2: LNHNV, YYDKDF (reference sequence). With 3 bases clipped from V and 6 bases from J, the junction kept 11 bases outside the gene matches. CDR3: CATSSALRDRGGEQYF. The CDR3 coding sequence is TGTGCCACCAGCAGCGCTCTCCGGGACAGGGGCGGCGAGCAGTACTTC.